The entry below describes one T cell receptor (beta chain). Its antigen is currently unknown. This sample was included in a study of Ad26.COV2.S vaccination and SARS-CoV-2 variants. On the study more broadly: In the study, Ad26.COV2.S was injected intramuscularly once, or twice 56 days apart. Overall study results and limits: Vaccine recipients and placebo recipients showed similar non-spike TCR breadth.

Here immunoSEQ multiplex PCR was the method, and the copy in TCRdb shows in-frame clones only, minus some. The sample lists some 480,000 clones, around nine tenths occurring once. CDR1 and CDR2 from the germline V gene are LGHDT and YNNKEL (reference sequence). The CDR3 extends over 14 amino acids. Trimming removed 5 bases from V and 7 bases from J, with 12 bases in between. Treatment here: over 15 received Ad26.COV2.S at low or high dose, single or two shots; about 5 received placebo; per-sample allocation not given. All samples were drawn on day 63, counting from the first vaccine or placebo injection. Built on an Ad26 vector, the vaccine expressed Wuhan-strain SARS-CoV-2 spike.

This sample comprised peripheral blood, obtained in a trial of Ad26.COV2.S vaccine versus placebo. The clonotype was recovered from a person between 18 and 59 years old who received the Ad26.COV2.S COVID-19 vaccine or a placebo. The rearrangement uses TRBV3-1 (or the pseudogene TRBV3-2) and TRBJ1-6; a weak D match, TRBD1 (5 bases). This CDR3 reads CASSKRDPNSPLHF. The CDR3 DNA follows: TGTGCCAGCAGCAAACGGGACCCCAATTCACCCCTCCACTTT.